These T cell receptor beta chains were read from a single sample in a study of blood T cell repertoires in COVID-19. Assay: immunoSEQ multiplex PCR; the TCRdb copy retains only in-frame clones and omits some. The table shows about 98,000 clones, with approximately 86% occurring only once. Material: peripheral blood. These receptors all stem from a man aged 65-85 years with active or convalescent COVID-19. CDR3s include the opening cysteine and the closing phenylalanine or tryptophan. A D gene is named only where the DNA matches it firmly. Size values are once, few and many counts, or a class for expanded clones, and some rows have none.

d_call,v_call,cdr3_length,j_call,clone_size,cdr3_aa,cdr3_nt
NA,TRBV12-3/TRBV12-4,13,TRBJ2-3,once,CASSRGRTDTQYF,TGTGCCAGCAGCCGAGGGCGCACAGATACGCAGTATTTT
NA,TRBV7-8,16,TRBJ2-7,NA,CASSLVARGDSYEQYF,TGTGCCAGCAGCTTAGTTGCCAGGGGGGACTCCTACGAGCAGTACTTC
NA,TRBV2,15,TRBJ1-3,NA,CASRAAGPLGNTIYF,TGTGCCAGCCGCGCCGCGGGCCCTCTCGGAAACACCATATATTTT
NA,TRBV19,13,TRBJ1-1,few,CASSSTGNTEAFF,TGTGCCAGTAGTAGTACCGGGAACACTGAAGCTTTCTTT
NA,TRBV15,15,TRBJ1-3,NA,CATSAYQGPGNTIYF,TGTGCCACCAGCGCATATCAGGGTCCCGGAAACACCATATATTTT
NA,TRBV19,13,TRBJ1-5,NA,CASSGQPAQPQHF,TGTGCCAGTAGTGGACAGCCCGCTCAGCCCCAGCATTTT
TRBD1,TRBV4-1,15,TRBJ1-4,NA,CASSRTGVTNEKLFF,TGCGCCAGCAGCCGAACAGGGGTGACTAATGAAAAACTGTTTTTT
NA,TRBV4-1,13,TRBJ2-4,NA,CASSQDSKNIQYF,TGCGCCAGCAGCCAAGACAGCAAAAACATTCAGTACTTC
TRBD2,TRBV27,15,TRBJ2-1,NA,CASSPLAGGYNEQFF,TGTGCCAGCAGTCCCCTTGCGGGGGGGTACAATGAGCAGTTCTTC
NA,TRBV30,12,TRBJ1-2,NA,CAWRTVNYGYTF,TGTGCCTGGAGGACAGTGAACTATGGCTACACCTTC
TRBD1,TRBV24-1,16,TRBJ1-2,NA,CATSDYGQGINYGYTF,TGTGCCACCAGTGATTATGGACAGGGGATAAACTATGGCTACACCTTC
NA,TRBV7-2,14,TRBJ1-5,NA,CASSTSQGNQPQHF,TGTGCCAGCAGCACTTCCCAGGGTAATCAGCCCCAGCATTTT
TRBD1,TRBV2,14,TRBJ2-7,NA,CASTDTRGPYEQYF,TGTGCCAGCACGGACACGAGGGGGCCCTACGAGCAGTACTTC
TRBD1,TRBV6-5,16,TRBJ2-3,NA,CASSYGDRGLTDTQYF,TGTGCCAGCAGTTACGGGGACAGGGGTCTCACAGATACGCAGTATTTT
TRBD1,TRBV5-5,14,TRBJ2-1,NA,CASSFGDSYNEQFF,TGTGCCAGCAGCTTCGGGGACAGCTACAATGAGCAGTTCTTC
TRBD1,TRBV30,14,TRBJ1-5,NA,CAWSTGQGNQPQHF,TGTGCCTGGAGTACGGGACAGGGAAATCAGCCCCAGCATTTT
TRBD2,TRBV6-6,15,TRBJ2-3,NA,CASSKTSGGSDTQYF,TGTGCCAGCAGTAAGACTAGCGGGGGTTCAGATACGCAGTATTTT
NA,TRBV7-9,16,TRBJ2-1,NA,CASSPGPLRAHNEQFF,TGTGCCAGCAGCCCAGGGCCCCTAAGGGCCCACAATGAGCAGTTCTTC
TRBD1,TRBV30,14,TRBJ2-2,NA,CAFNRDRVAGELFF,TGTGCCTTCAACCGGGACAGGGTTGCCGGGGAGCTGTTTTTT
NA,TRBV5-1,14,TRBJ2-2,NA,CASSLDYRPGELFF,TGCGCCAGCAGCTTGGACTACCGGCCCGGGGAGCTGTTTTTT
NA,TRBV20-1,11,TRBJ1-1,NA,CSAPLNTEAFF,TGCAGTGCTCCCTTGAACACTGAAGCTTTCTTT
NA,TRBV6-5,14,TRBJ2-7,NA,CASSSPPTVSEQYF,TGTGCCAGCAGCTCACCCCCGACTGTCTCGGAGCAGTACTTC
TRBD1,TRBV19,17,TRBJ2-6,NA,CASSTYGQGVGANVLTF,TGTGCCAGTAGTACCTATGGACAGGGGGTCGGGGCCAACGTCCTGACTTTC
NA,TRBV3-1/TRBV3-2,13,TRBJ1-5,NA,CASSPTGNQPQHF,TGTGCCAGCAGCCCAACAGGAAATCAGCCCCAGCATTTT
NA,TRBV9,15,TRBJ2-7,NA,CASSVGQGILYEQYF,TGTGCCAGCAGCGTAGGGCAGGGGATTCTTTACGAGCAGTACTTC
TRBD1,TRBV6-5,15,TRBJ1-4,NA,CASSSTGGRGEKLFF,TGTGCCAGCAGTTCCACAGGGGGCCGCGGGGAAAAACTGTTTTTT
NA,TRBV7-9,14,TRBJ1-5,NA,CASSLSGYGQPQHF,TGTGCCAGCAGCTTATCGGGGTATGGTCAGCCCCAGCATTTT
NA,TRBV6-2/TRBV6-3,13,TRBJ1-6,NA,CASSPEWYSPLHF,TGTGCCAGCAGCCCAGAGTGGTATTCACCCCTCCACTTT
NA,TRBV6-2/TRBV6-3,13,TRBJ1-2,NA,CASSRVVNYGYTF,TGTGCCAGCAGCAGAGTCGTCAACTATGGCTACACCTTC
NA,TRBV29-1,15,TRBJ1-3,NA,CSVTTGTNSGNTIYF,TGCAGCGTCACGACGGGGACTAACTCTGGAAACACCATATATTTT
NA,TRBV9,14,TRBJ2-3,NA,CASSDQRGSDTQYF,TGTGCCAGCAGCGATCAACGGGGGTCAGATACGCAGTATTTT
NA,TRBV7-3,16,TRBJ1-4,NA,CASSSDTGSLNEKLFF,TGTGCCAGCAGCTCTGATACGGGATCCCTCAATGAAAAACTGTTTTTT
TRBD1,TRBV10-3,15,TRBJ2-7,NA,CAISEPDRGRYEQYF,TGTGCCATCAGTGAGCCTGACAGGGGGCGATACGAGCAGTACTTC
NA,TRBV2,16,TRBJ2-1,NA,CASSERPPGNYNEQFF,TGTGCCAGCAGTGAAAGGCCACCGGGGAACTACAATGAGCAGTTCTTC
NA,TRBV12-3/TRBV12-4,11,TRBJ1-1,NA,CASSFRSEAFF,TGTGCCAGCAGTTTCCGGTCTGAAGCTTTCTTT
NA,TRBV7-9,13,TRBJ1-2,NA,CASSTRAWDGYTF,TGTGCCAGCAGCACACGAGCGTGGGATGGCTACACCTTC
NA,TRBV6-5,11,TRBJ2-7,once,CASSSSSEQYF,TGTGCCAGCAGCTCAAGTAGCGAGCAGTACTTC
NA,TRBV10-3,13,TRBJ2-3,NA,CAISEKGQDTQYF,TGTGCCATCAGTGAGAAGGGGCAGGATACGCAGTATTTT
TRBD2,TRBV5-1,18,TRBJ2-3,NA,CASSPGTSGGYSTDTQYF,TGCGCCAGCAGCCCCGGGACTAGCGGGGGGTATAGCACAGATACGCAGTATTTT
TRBD1,TRBV6-4,16,TRBJ1-1,NA,CASSGIRGQGNTEAFF,TGTGCCAGCAGTGGGATTAGGGGGCAGGGGAACACTGAAGCTTTCTTT
TRBD2,TRBV10-3,15,TRBJ2-3,NA,CATASGGPVTDTQYF,TGTGCCACGGCCAGCGGGGGGCCCGTCACAGATACGCAGTATTTT
NA,TRBV4-1,13,TRBJ2-2,NA,CASSRDTTGELFF,TGCGCCAGCAGCCGGGACACTACCGGGGAGCTGTTTTTT
TRBD1,TRBV2,15,TRBJ1-3,NA,CASSVDRLSSGTIYF,TGTGCCAGCAGTGTGGACAGGCTGAGTTCTGGCACCATATATTTT
TRBD2,TRBV7-9,17,TRBJ2-1,NA,CASSLGSGTSGGEEQFF,TGTGCCAGCAGCTTAGGTTCCGGGACTAGCGGGGGGGAAGAGCAGTTCTTC
NA,TRBV5-5,13,TRBJ1-2,NA,CASSTQGSHGYTF,TGTGCCAGCAGCACTCAGGGAAGCCATGGCTACACCTTC
NA,TRBV11-3,15,TRBJ2-5,NA,CASRKRGQGGETQYF,TGTGCCAGCAGGAAGAGGGGGCAGGGGGGAGAGACCCAGTACTTC